The rows below give T cell receptor beta chains drawn from one sample of a study of response to subunit inactivated influenza vaccine. TCRdb processed the RT-PCR reads anew with MiXCR; each CDR3 protein has one entry. The sample lists around 750,000 distinct CDR3 sequences, less than 25% occurring once. The input for sequencing was PBMCs from blood, taken 4 to 6 days after vaccination. These receptors originate from a man aged 50-59 years who received an inactivated influenza vaccine. Both conserved end residues are part of each CDR3. A D gene is named only where the DNA matches it firmly. Size values are once, few and many counts, or a class for expanded clones, and some rows have none.

v_call: TRBV19
clone_size: .
d_call: .
j_call: TRBJ2-7
cdr3_nt: TGTGCCAGTAGTATGGGGGGCTACGAGCAGTACTTC
cdr3_aa: CASSMGGYEQYF

v_call: TRBV7-2
clone_size: many
d_call: .
j_call: TRBJ2-5
cdr3_nt: TGTGCCAGCAGCTTAGGAGGGGGGGGGCAAGAGACCCAGTACTTC
cdr3_aa: CASSLGGGGQETQYF

v_call: TRBV20-1
clone_size: .
d_call: TRBD1
j_call: TRBJ1-2
cdr3_nt: TGCAGTGCTTCGGGACAGGAAAACTATGGCTACACCTTC
cdr3_aa: CSASGQENYGYTF

v_call: TRBV7-2
clone_size: .
d_call: .
j_call: TRBJ1-4
cdr3_nt: TGTGCCAGCAGCACCCAGACGGGACCCTATGAAAAACTGTTTTTT
cdr3_aa: CASSTQTGPYEKLFF

v_call: TRBV20-1
clone_size: .
d_call: TRBD1
j_call: TRBJ2-2
cdr3_nt: TGCAGTGCTATTACAGGGGGAAGCACCGGGGAGCTGTTTTTT
cdr3_aa: CSAITGGSTGELFF

v_call: TRBV12-3/TRBV12-4
clone_size: many
d_call: .
j_call: TRBJ1-1
cdr3_nt: TGCGCCAGCAGCTTGGCAGAGGGCACTGAAGCTTTCTTT
cdr3_aa: CASSLAEGTEAFF

v_call: TRBV7-9
clone_size: .
d_call: TRBD1
j_call: TRBJ2-7
cdr3_nt: TGTGCCAGCAGCTGGGGGACAGGTTCCTACGAGCAGTACTTC
cdr3_aa: CASSWGTGSYEQYF

v_call: TRBV11-2
clone_size: .
d_call: .
j_call: TRBJ2-1
cdr3_nt: TGTGCCAGCAGCCCTGAGGACATCGAGCAGTTCTTC
cdr3_aa: CASSPEDIEQFF

v_call: TRBV29-1
clone_size: .
d_call: .
j_call: TRBJ2-1
cdr3_nt: TGCAGCGTTGTCCGGGGGTATGACTACAATGAGCAGTTCTTC
cdr3_aa: CSVVRGYDYNEQFF

v_call: TRBV10-1
clone_size: once
d_call: TRBD1
j_call: TRBJ1-1
cdr3_nt: TGCGCCAGCAGTGGACAGGGTTCAGCTTTCTTT
cdr3_aa: CASSGQGSAFF

v_call: TRBV9
clone_size: .
d_call: .
j_call: TRBJ1-5
cdr3_nt: TGTGCCAGCAGCGTAGGGACACCTAATCAGCCCCAGCATTTT
cdr3_aa: CASSVGTPNQPQHF

v_call: TRBV4-2
clone_size: .
d_call: TRBD2
j_call: TRBJ2-1
cdr3_nt: TGTGCCAGCAGCCAAACTAGCGGATTAAGTGATGAGCAGTTCTTC
cdr3_aa: CASSQTSGLSDEQFF

v_call: TRBV10-3
clone_size: .
d_call: .
j_call: TRBJ2-7
cdr3_nt: TGTGCCATCAGTGATGGACTTATCTCCTACGAGCAGTACTTC
cdr3_aa: CAISDGLISYEQYF

v_call: TRBV4-2
clone_size: .
d_call: .
j_call: TRBJ2-1
cdr3_nt: TGTGCCATCGGCCCCTGGGGCCCCAATGAGCAGTTCTTC
cdr3_aa: CAIGPWGPNEQFF

v_call: TRBV4-3
clone_size: few
d_call: TRBD2
j_call: TRBJ2-1
cdr3_nt: TGCGCCAGCAGCCAAGATCTTTTCGCGGGGGGATACAATGAGCAGTTCTTC
cdr3_aa: CASSQDLFAGGYNEQFF

v_call: TRBV11-2
clone_size: few
d_call: .
j_call: TRBJ2-3
cdr3_nt: TGTGCCAGCAGCCCGGGTGTTGGGGTGGGCACAGATACGCAGTATTTT
cdr3_aa: CASSPGVGVGTDTQYF

v_call: TRBV5-1
clone_size: .
d_call: .
j_call: TRBJ1-6
cdr3_nt: TGCGCCAGCAGGGAGGCGGATAATTCACCCCTCCACTTT
cdr3_aa: CASREADNSPLHF

v_call: TRBV4-2
clone_size: few
d_call: .
j_call: TRBJ2-5
cdr3_nt: TGTGCCAGCAGCCAATCCCGTGGCTTCCAAGAGACCCAGTACTTC
cdr3_aa: CASSQSRGFQETQYF

v_call: TRBV28
clone_size: .
d_call: .
j_call: TRBJ2-2
cdr3_nt: TGTGCCAGCAGTCCAACTAGATACACCGGGGAGCTGTTTTTT
cdr3_aa: CASSPTRYTGELFF

v_call: TRBV12-3/TRBV12-4
clone_size: .
d_call: TRBD2
j_call: TRBJ2-7
cdr3_nt: TGTGCCAGCAGTCAAACGGGAGGGGAGCAGTACTTC
cdr3_aa: CASSQTGGEQYF

v_call: TRBV12-3/TRBV12-4
clone_size: .
d_call: .
j_call: TRBJ2-4
cdr3_nt: TGTGCCAGCAGTTTAATAGCGGTTCGCCACATTCAGTACTTC
cdr3_aa: CASSLIAVRHIQYF

v_call: TRBV10-3
clone_size: few
d_call: .
j_call: TRBJ2-3
cdr3_nt: TGTGCCATCAGTGAGTCCCAAAACCCCGATACGCAGTATTTT
cdr3_aa: CAISESQNPDTQYF

v_call: TRBV20-1
clone_size: few
d_call: .
j_call: TRBJ2-1
cdr3_nt: TGCAGTGCTAGATTACGGGGTGCCGAGCAGTTCTTC
cdr3_aa: CSARLRGAEQFF

v_call: TRBV7-2
clone_size: .
d_call: .
j_call: TRBJ1-1
cdr3_nt: TGTGCCAGCAGCTCCCGAGGCGGGACACCCTCTGAAGCTTTCTTT
cdr3_aa: CASSSRGGTPSEAFF

v_call: TRBV11-2
clone_size: .
d_call: .
j_call: TRBJ1-2
cdr3_nt: TGTGCCAGCAGTCCCGGAGGGTGGAGTGGCTACACCTTC
cdr3_aa: CASSPGGWSGYTF

v_call: TRBV12-3/TRBV12-4
clone_size: few
d_call: TRBD2
j_call: TRBJ2-7
cdr3_nt: TGTGCCAGCACCGCCATTGGGGAGGGAAGGAAGTCCTACGAGCAGTACTTC
cdr3_aa: CASTAIGEGRKSYEQYF

v_call: TRBV5-1
clone_size: .
d_call: .
j_call: TRBJ2-7
cdr3_nt: TGCGCCAGCAGCTTGGGACCCACAACCCTCTCCTACGAGCAGTACTTC
cdr3_aa: CASSLGPTTLSYEQYF

v_call: TRBV12-3/TRBV12-4
clone_size: few
d_call: .
j_call: TRBJ1-5
cdr3_nt: TGTGCCAGCAGTTTAGGGCAGCAGAATCAGCCCCAGCATTTT
cdr3_aa: CASSLGQQNQPQHF

v_call: TRBV6-2/TRBV6-3
clone_size: few
d_call: TRBD2
j_call: TRBJ2-7
cdr3_nt: TGTGCCAGCAGTTACTCGACGGCGGGAGGGCCATACGAGCAGTACTTC
cdr3_aa: CASSYSTAGGPYEQYF

v_call: TRBV27
clone_size: .
d_call: TRBD1
j_call: TRBJ2-5
cdr3_nt: TGTGCCAGCAGCGTTTGGACAGGGGGCACGGAGACCCAGTACTTC
cdr3_aa: CASSVWTGGTETQYF

v_call: TRBV12-3/TRBV12-4
clone_size: .
d_call: TRBD2
j_call: TRBJ2-5
cdr3_nt: TGTGCCAGCACCCGAGCGGGGTATAAAGAGACCCAGTACTTC
cdr3_aa: CASTRAGYKETQYF

v_call: TRBV20-1
clone_size: few
d_call: .
j_call: TRBJ2-7
cdr3_nt: TGCAGTGCTAGTAAGGGCCGGGCGTATAGGGAGCAGTACTTC
cdr3_aa: CSASKGRAYREQYF

v_call: TRBV5-1
clone_size: few
d_call: TRBD1
j_call: TRBJ1-2
cdr3_nt: TGCGCCAGCAGCGTAGACAGGGGGCAAGGCTACACCTTC
cdr3_aa: CASSVDRGQGYTF

v_call: TRBV7-2
clone_size: .
d_call: .
j_call: TRBJ1-4
cdr3_nt: TGTGCCAGCAGCCTCACTGATGAAAAACTGTTTTTT
cdr3_aa: CASSLTDEKLFF

v_call: TRBV7-9
clone_size: .
d_call: .
j_call: TRBJ2-2
cdr3_nt: TGTGCCAGCAGTCAAGACTTGACTACCGGGGAGCTGTTTTTT
cdr3_aa: CASSQDLTTGELFF

v_call: TRBV21-1
clone_size: .
d_call: .
j_call: TRBJ2-7
cdr3_nt: TGTGCCAGCAGCGCCCGGACAGGGGGGTACGAGCAGTACTTC
cdr3_aa: CASSARTGGYEQYF

v_call: TRBV7-9
clone_size: few
d_call: .
j_call: TRBJ2-3
cdr3_nt: TGTGCCAGCAGCTTAAAATTTCGACCACAAGGGGATACGCAGTATTTT
cdr3_aa: CASSLKFRPQGDTQYF

v_call: TRBV20-1
clone_size: .
d_call: TRBD2
j_call: TRBJ2-5
cdr3_nt: TGCAGTGCCTCGATCTATAGCGGGGGGGCCCTCGAGACCCAGTACTTC
cdr3_aa: CSASIYSGGALETQYF

v_call: TRBV28
clone_size: .
d_call: .
j_call: TRBJ2-4
cdr3_nt: TGTGCCAGCAGTTTACTCTGGGTTGGCAGGGAAGGGCCCAAAAACATTCAGTACTTC
cdr3_aa: CASSLLWVGREGPKNIQYF

v_call: TRBV20-1
clone_size: .
d_call: .
j_call: TRBJ2-4
cdr3_nt: TGCAGTGCTAGTACCCCCGGTGAACACATTCAGTACTTC
cdr3_aa: CSASTPGEHIQYF

v_call: TRBV7-9
clone_size: few
d_call: .
j_call: TRBJ2-7
cdr3_nt: TGTGCCAGCAGCTTAGCGGGGGTCCTCTCCTACGAGCAGTACTTC
cdr3_aa: CASSLAGVLSYEQYF

v_call: TRBV7-6
clone_size: .
d_call: .
j_call: TRBJ2-7
cdr3_nt: TGTGCCAGCAGCTTAACCTCCAGGGGGGCCTACGAGCAGTACTTC
cdr3_aa: CASSLTSRGAYEQYF

v_call: TRBV5-1
clone_size: .
d_call: .
j_call: TRBJ2-7
cdr3_nt: TGCGCCAGCAGCCCTAGGACGGACAGTACCTACGAGCAGTACTTC
cdr3_aa: CASSPRTDSTYEQYF

v_call: TRBV4-1
clone_size: .
d_call: .
j_call: TRBJ2-7
cdr3_nt: TGCGCCAGCAGCCAAGGAGACAGGTTCTCCTACGAGCAGTACTTC
cdr3_aa: CASSQGDRFSYEQYF

v_call: TRBV20-1
clone_size: .
d_call: .
j_call: TRBJ2-7
cdr3_nt: TGCAGTGCTCCTCGGGACGGAATTTACGAGCAGTACTTC
cdr3_aa: CSAPRDGIYEQYF

v_call: TRBV2
clone_size: .
d_call: .
j_call: TRBJ1-5
cdr3_nt: TGTGCCAGCAGGCCGACGGCCTCCATCGGGCCCCAGCATTTT
cdr3_aa: CASRPTASIGPQHF

v_call: TRBV2
clone_size: .
d_call: .
j_call: TRBJ1-3
cdr3_nt: TGTGCCAGCAGTGCACAGGGTGTCAAGGGAAACACCATATATTTT
cdr3_aa: CASSAQGVKGNTIYF

v_call: TRBV9
clone_size: many
d_call: TRBD2
j_call: TRBJ2-1
cdr3_nt: TGTGCCAGCAGCGTAGGGACTAGCGGGAGGGATGAGCAGTTCTTC
cdr3_aa: CASSVGTSGRDEQFF

v_call: TRBV12-3/TRBV12-4
clone_size: few
d_call: TRBD2
j_call: TRBJ2-1
cdr3_nt: TGTGCCAGCAGCGGACGGGGGACTAGCGGGACTGAGCAGTTCTTC
cdr3_aa: CASSGRGTSGTEQFF

v_call: TRBV20-1
clone_size: .
d_call: .
j_call: TRBJ2-5
cdr3_nt: TGCAGTGCTAGGGGGACAAGGACCCAGTACTTC
cdr3_aa: CSARGTRTQYF

v_call: TRBV20-1
clone_size: .
d_call: TRBD2
j_call: TRBJ2-3
cdr3_nt: TGCAGTGCTACTATCCCCGGCGGGGGGCCCGCAGATACGCAGTATTTT
cdr3_aa: CSATIPGGGPADTQYF

v_call: TRBV12-3/TRBV12-4
clone_size: .
d_call: TRBD2
j_call: TRBJ2-4
cdr3_nt: TGTGCCAGCAGTTTAGTACGGCGGGAGTACGCCAAAAACATTCAGTACTTC
cdr3_aa: CASSLVRREYAKNIQYF